One T cell receptor (beta chain) is described in this entry. These data belong to a study of T cell changes during pregnancy in multiple sclerosis. Method: immunoSEQ multiplex PCR; TCRdb's copy keeps in-frame clones and lacks some. The data contain 78,000 or so clones, just over 90% of them singletons. The CDR3 consists of 14 residues. J gave up 7 bases and V 2 bases, and 3 bases lay outside the gene matches. Per the germline V gene, CDR1 is MNHEY and CDR2 is SVGAGI. The receptor was isolated from a female donor with multiple sclerosis, enrolled in a pregnancy study. V is TRBV6-5 and J is TRBJ2-1, with 9 bases identical to TRBD1. The sample in question was peripheral blood, obtained before pregnancy. This CDR3 reads CASSYLDRGNEQFF. The CDR3 DNA is TGTGCCAGCAGTTACCTGGACAGGGGAAATGAGCAGTTCTTC.